Below are 30 T cell receptor beta chains sequenced from a single sample in a study of T cell responses to AZD1222 COVID-19 vaccine. Sequencing used immunoSEQ multiplex PCR; TCRdb keeps in-frame clones, though not all of them. Among about 76,000 clones, about 83% were seen once, and the ten largest hold 25% to 30%. This specimen was peripheral blood, taken 28 days after the second dose of the MenACWY control vaccine. The origin of the receptors is an adult who received the MenACWY meningococcal vaccine as a control.

This chain joins TRBV2 and TRBJ2-4, with a weak D call TRBD2 (5 bases). Trimming removed 3 bases at V and 0 bases at J, with 12 bases between. Germline V CDR1 and CDR2: SNHLY, FYNNEI. The CDR3 sequence is 16 residues long. The CDR3 spells CASSDGVAIAKNIQYF. CDR3 nucleotide sequence: TGTGCCAGCAGTGATGGGGTAGCGATAGCCAAAAACATTCAGTACTTC.

The chain carries TRBV5-1 and TRBJ2-1; either TRBD1 or TRBD2 may supply D (6 bases each). The CDR3 covers 17 residues. V lost 4 bases to trimming and J lost 4 bases, with 21 bases between them. The germline gives CDR1 SGHRS, CDR2 YFSETQ. CDR3 region: CASSKEGGGALYNEQFF. CDR3 bases: TGCGCCAGCAGCAAAGAAGGAGGGGGAGCTTTATACAATGAGCAGTTCTTC. Variable domain in full (rest from reference TRBV5-1 and TRBJ2-1): KAGVTQTPRYLIKTRGQQVTLSCSPISGHRSVSWYQQTPGQGLQFLFEYFSETQRNKGNFPGRFSGRQFSNSRSEMNVSTLELGDSALYLCASSKEGGGALYNEQFFGPGTRLTVL.

V gene TRBV11-3 combines with J gene TRBJ2-7, with D maybe TRBD1 (6 bases). Germline V gene data show CDR1 as SGHNT and CDR2 as YENEEA. The CDR3 covers 14 residues. V was pared by 5 bases and J by 5 bases, with 16 bases between. CDR3 coding DNA: TGTGCCAGCAGCCCCTTCGGGACATCCGACGAGCAGTACTTC. Translating it yields CASSPFGTSDEQYF.

As to this clone: In the same sample, other DNA sequences code for this CDR3. V gene TRBV2 combines with J gene TRBJ1-4, with a tentative D call TRBD1 (5 bases). The V gene lost 3 bases and the J gene lost 5 bases, with 10 bases spanning the gap. CDR3 size: 14 residues. The V gene's germline CDR1 is SNHLY and CDR2 FYNNEI. Here the CDR3 reads CASSEGGTNEKLFF. The DNA for the CDR3 is TGTGCCAGCAGTGAGGGGGGAACGAATGAAAAACTGTTTTTT. The whole variable domain, remainder taken from reference TRBV2 and TRBJ1-4, is EPEVTQTPSHQVTQMGQEVILRCVPISNHLYFYWYRQILGQKVEFLVSFYNNEISEKSEIFDDQFSVERPDGSNFTLKIRSTKLEDSAMYFCASSEGGTNEKLFFGSGTQLSVL.

The J gene is TRBJ2-5, the V gene TRBV20-1; D is uncertain. V was clipped by 3 bases and J by 5 bases, with 10 bases between them. The CDR3 is 12 residues long. CDR1 DFQATT and CDR2 SNEGSKA come from the germline V gene (reference sequence). The CDR3 DNA sequence: TGCAGTGCTAGTCTGGTAACGGAGACCCAGTACTTC. Encoded protein: CSASLVTETQYF.

The chain employs TRBV2 and TRBJ2-1, with 7 bases identical to TRBD2. Germline CDR1 SNHLY, CDR2 FYNNEI. Trimming cost V 8 bases and J 3 bases; bases outside gene matches: 7. The CDR3 has 14 residues. CDR3 DNA sequence: TGTGCCAGCGGGGAAAAGCGGGGCTACAATGAGCAGTTCTTC. Protein sequence: CASGEKRGYNEQFF.

This chain links TRBV7-9 with TRBJ1-4; D gene unclear. The CDR3 contains 15 residues. V was pared by 4 bases and J by 0 bases, with 9 bases between. Germline V lookup: CDR1 SEHNR, CDR2 FQNEAQ (reference sequence). In DNA, the CDR3 is TGTGCCAGCAGCTCCCACGGCGCAACTAATGAAAAACTGTTTTTT. Translating gives CASSSHGATNEKLFF. Filled out from reference TRBV7-9 and TRBJ1-4, the complete variable domain reads DTGVSQNPRHKITKRGQNVTFRCDPISEHNRLYWYRQTLGQGPEFLTYFQNEAQLEKSRLLSDRFSAERPKGSFSTLEIQRTEQGDSAMYLCASSSHGATNEKLFFGSGTQLSVL.

V gene TRBV29-1 combines with J gene TRBJ2-3; TRBD1 matches 7 bases. Germline lookup yields CDR1 SQVTM and CDR2 ANQGSEA. V lost 4 bases, J lost 8 bases, and 12 bases stayed unmatched. This CDR3 contains 14 residues. The CDR3 loop is CSVAPEGASGTQYF. Written as DNA, the CDR3 is TGCAGCGTTGCCCCCGAGGGGGCCTCTGGTACGCAGTATTTT.

This rearrangement joins TRBV6-1 to TRBJ1-4, with 7 bases lining up with TRBD1. Germline V CDR1 and CDR2: MNHNS, SASEGT. Trimming removed 3 bases from V and 4 bases from J; junction bases left unmatched: 2. This CDR3 is built from 14 residues. Here the CDR3 DNA reads TGTGCCAGCAGTGACCGACAGGGTAATGAAAAACTGTTTTTT. Amino acid sequence: CASSDRQGNEKLFF.

This clone showed up just a few times. The chain joins TRBV7-2 to TRBJ2-7; D is ambiguous. The CDR3 length is 16 residues. V lost 4 bases and J 6 bases, leaving 22 bases between the germline ends. The germline gives CDR1 SGHTA, CDR2 FQGNSA. This chain's CDR3 is CASSSLLNHYDSEQYF. As DNA, the CDR3 is TGTGCCAGCAGCTCCCTACTTAATCACTACGATAGCGAGCAGTACTTC.

This rearrangement joins TRBV9 to TRBJ1-2, with D possibly TRBD1 on 6 matching bases. The CDR3 has 11 amino acids. CDR1 is SGDLS, CDR2 YYNGEE, per germline. V was trimmed by 5 bases and J by 14 bases, leaving 16 bases between them. The CDR3 spells CASRGAGAMTF. The CDR3 nucleotides read TGTGCCAGCAGGGGGGCAGGGGCTATGACCTTC.

The rearrangement links TRBV27 to TRBJ2-7, with 9 bases lining up with TRBD1. V dropped 8 bases and J dropped 5; count of bases not matched to a gene: 10. Germline values: CDR1 MNHEY, CDR2 SMNVEV (reference sequence). CDR3 length: 14 residues. The CDR3 here is CASATGGVGDEQYF. The DNA of the CDR3 is TGTGCCAGCGCCACAGGGGGCGTTGGTGACGAGCAGTACTTC.

This clone was seen only once. The chain links TRBV30 to TRBJ1-4; 8 nucleotides agree with TRBD1. V trimming: 4 bases; J trimming: 7 bases; junction bases outside the gene matches: 8. From germline, CDR1 is GTSNPN and CDR2 SVGIG (reference sequence). The CDR3 covers 14 residues. CDR3 sequence (DNA): TGTGCCTGGAACCTACAGGGGGGGAGTGAAAAACTGTTTTTT. This gives the protein CAWNLQGGSEKLFF.

The chain carries TRBV5-1 and TRBJ2-7; D may match TRBD1 or TRBD2 (6 bases each). V lost 9 bases and J 0 bases, leaving 16 bases between the germline ends. Germline assignment: CDR1 SGHRS and CDR2 YFSETQ. The CDR3 extends over 14 amino acids. The CDR3 DNA follows: TGCGCCACCCGGCGGGACATGAGCTCCTACGAGCAGTACTTC. It encodes CATRRDMSSYEQYF.

In its sample, this clone was seen a few times. The V call is TRBV30, the J call TRBJ2-5; 8 positions agree with TRBD1. Unmatched junction bases numbered 5, after V lost 5 bases and J lost 6 bases. The CDR3 runs 12 residues. From germline, CDR1 is GTSNPN and CDR2 SVGIG (reference sequence). The DNA of the CDR3 is TGTGCCTGGGGACAGGGCTGGCAGACCCAGTACTTC. Amino acids: CAWGQGWQTQYF. Filled out from reference TRBV30 and TRBJ2-5, the complete variable domain reads SQTIHQWPATLVQPVGSPLSLECTVEGTSNPNLYWYRQAAGRGLQLLFYSVGIGQISSEVPQNLSASRPQDRQFILSSKKLLLSDSGFYLCAWGQGWQTQYFGPGTRLLVL.

The chain uses TRBV3-1 (or the pseudogene TRBV3-2) and TRBJ2-1; D is unresolved. The germline CDR1 and CDR2 sequences are LGHDT and YNNKEL (reference sequence). This CDR3 has 16 amino acids. V shed 4 bases and J shed 7 bases, with 20 bases lying between them. The CDR3 DNA is TGTGCCAGCAGCCGAAGAGATAACAGAAAGGAAAATGAGCAGTTCTTC. The encoded protein is CASSRRDNRKENEQFF.

CDR3 amino acids: CASSSGQRINEQFF. DNA for the CDR3: TGTGCCAGTAGTTCGGGACAGAGGATCAATGAGCAGTTCTTC. This sequence joins TRBV19 and TRBJ2-1; TRBD1 agrees at 7 bases. V shed 5 bases, J shed 6 bases, and the junction held 7 bases outside the gene matches. Germline lookup yields CDR1 LNHDA and CDR2 SQIVND (reference sequence). CDR3 length equals 14 residues.

Only a few counts were recorded for this clone. The chain carries TRBV7-3 and TRBJ2-5, with 7 bases identical to TRBD1. V lost 4 bases and J lost 4; bases outside the gene matches: 9. The CDR3 consists of 15 residues. The germline gives CDR1 SGHTA, CDR2 FQGTGA. CDR3: CASSSSGTDSETQYF. The CDR3 bases are TGTGCCAGCAGCTCGTCCGGGACAGACTCAGAGACCCAGTACTTC.

V and J are TRBV5-5 and TRBJ2-1; 7 positions agree with TRBD1. The V and J ends lost 2 bases and 4 bases, in that order; junction bases with no gene match: 6. The CDR3 runs 15 residues. Germline V gene lookup returns CDR1 SGHKS and CDR2 YYEKEE (reference sequence). For the CDR3, the DNA is TGTGCCAGCAGCTTAAACGGACAGGAGTACAATGAGCAGTTCTTC. Protein: CASSLNGQEYNEQFF.

The gene calls are TRBV9 and TRBJ1-6, with a possible D match to TRBD1 (6 bases). Deletions cut 2 bases from V and 7 bases from J, with 19 bases between. The CDR3 covers 17 residues. Germline values: CDR1 SGDLS, CDR2 YYNGEE. The CDR3 sequence: CASSVAPTTGPNSPLHF. CDR3 DNA: TGTGCCAGCAGCGTCGCACCAACCACAGGGCCGAATTCACCCCTCCACTTT.

The CDR3 DNA reads TGTGCCAGCAGCTTAGAAGTCGGCAGCCACAATGAGCAGTTCTTC. Translating gives CASSLEVGSHNEQFF. The rearrangement links TRBV7-2 to TRBJ2-1; D not certain. The germline V gene encodes CDR1 SGHTA and CDR2 FQGNSA. Trimming took 1 base from V and 5 from J, leaving 12 bases between them. The CDR3 is 15 amino acids.

The chain has TRBV30 and TRBJ2-2, with D perhaps TRBD1 (6 bases). The CDR3 loop spans 17 amino acids. Trimming took off 2 bases at V and 4 bases at J, with 20 bases between the two ends. CDR1 and CDR2 (germline): GTSNPN, SVGIG (reference sequence). The CDR3 coding sequence is TGTGCCTGGAGTCCTTTTCGGACAGCTCTATCCACCGGGGAGCTGTTTTTT. Translation: CAWSPFRTALSTGELFF. The full variable domain, completed using reference TRBV30 and TRBJ2-2, is SQTIHQWPATLVQPVGSPLSLECTVEGTSNPNLYWYRQAAGRGLQLLFYSVGIGQISSEVPQNLSASRPQDRQFILSSKKLLLSDSGFYLCAWSPFRTALSTGELFFGEGSRLTVL.

The V gene is TRBV3-1 (or the pseudogene TRBV3-2), the J gene TRBJ1-2, with a tentative D call TRBD1 (5 bases). The CDR3 is 16 amino acids. Germline CDR1 is LGHDT and CDR2 is YNNKEL (reference sequence). The ends were cut back, 0 bases at V and 4 bases at J, with 15 bases in the middle. The CDR3 nucleotides read TGTGCCAGCAGCCAAGATAGGGGCAGGGCCGGCTATGGCTACACCTTC. This codes for CASSQDRGRAGYGYTF.

V usage is TRBV6-1 and J usage is TRBJ2-7; 9 nucleotides align to TRBD2. The germline V gene has CDR1 MNHNS and CDR2 SASEGT. This CDR3 contains 13 residues. With V trimmed by 0 bases and J by 13 bases, 7 bases remained unmatched. The CDR3 here is CASSEASSGTLYF. CDR3 nucleotides: TGTGCCAGCAGTGAAGCTTCTAGCGGGACTCTTTACTTC.

This clone has only a few counts. The CDR3, as DNA: TGTGCCAGCAGCCCAGACGACAGGGAACATTCCCCCAATTCACCCCTCCACTTT. Protein product: CASSPDDREHSPNSPLHF. The V call is TRBV4-2, the J call TRBJ1-6; 7 nucleotides match TRBD1. V was pared by 4 bases and J by 7 bases, with 16 bases of the junction left unmatched. Germline assignment: CDR1 LGHNA and CDR2 YNFKEQ. CDR3 length equals 18 residues.

V is TRBV5-6 and J is TRBJ2-7; D possibly corresponds to TRBD1 (5 bases). Germline-derived CDR1 and CDR2 are SGHDT and YYEEEE. This CDR3 contains 13 residues. The V gene lost 0 bases and the J gene lost 4 bases, with 8 bases spanning the gap. CDR3 sequence: CASSLGQHYEQYF. The CDR3 DNA follows: TGTGCCAGCAGCTTGGGACAGCATTACGAGCAGTACTTC. The full variable domain, in which reference TRBV5-6 and TRBJ2-7 provide the parts outside the CDR3, is DAGVTQSPTHLIKTRGQQVTLRCSPKSGHDTVSWYQQALGQGPQFIFQYYEEEERQRGNFPDRFSGHQFPNYSSELNVNALLLGDSALYLCASSLGQHYEQYFGPGTRLTVT.

The J gene is TRBJ2-1, the V gene TRBV6-5; 7 bases are shared with TRBD2. Trimming cost V 10 bases and J 2 bases; bases outside gene matches: 8. The CDR3 is 14 amino acids. CDR1 is MNHEY and CDR2 is SVGAGI in the germline V gene. The CDR3 reads CATKRDGAYNEQFF. Here the CDR3 DNA reads TGTGCCACCAAGCGGGATGGAGCCTACAATGAGCAGTTCTTC.

The chain is built from TRBV5-4 and TRBJ1-2, with 7 bases lining up with TRBD1. Germline trimming cut 4 bases from V and 4 bases from J; bases unmatched to any gene: 4. CDR3 size: 13 residues. The germline gives CDR1 SGHNT, CDR2 YYREEE (reference sequence). CDR3 DNA: TGTGCCAGCAGCAGACAGGGTACCTATGGCTACACCTTC. Its protein is CASSRQGTYGYTF.

This clone was seen more than once but under ten times. This chain links TRBV3-1 (or the pseudogene TRBV3-2) with TRBJ2-7; 7 bases match TRBD2. V lost 1 base and J lost 2; bases outside the gene matches: 8. The V gene's germline CDR1 is LGHDT and CDR2 YNNKEL (reference sequence). The length of the CDR3 is 16 residues. CDR3 in DNA: TGTGCCAGCAGCCAAGGTCGGACTAGATGGACCTACGAGCAGTACTTC. The encoded protein is CASSQGRTRWTYEQYF.

The rearrangement joins TRBV11-2 to TRBJ2-7; TRBD2 matches at 13 bases. V lost 3 bases to trimming and J lost 6 bases; unmatched junction nucleotides: 2. Looked up from germline, CDR1 is SGHAT and CDR2 is FQNNGV. The CDR3 sequence is 14 residues long. CDR3 in DNA: TGTGCCAGCAGCTTGAGGACTAGCGGGAGCGAGCAGTACTTC. It yields the protein CASSLRTSGSEQYF.